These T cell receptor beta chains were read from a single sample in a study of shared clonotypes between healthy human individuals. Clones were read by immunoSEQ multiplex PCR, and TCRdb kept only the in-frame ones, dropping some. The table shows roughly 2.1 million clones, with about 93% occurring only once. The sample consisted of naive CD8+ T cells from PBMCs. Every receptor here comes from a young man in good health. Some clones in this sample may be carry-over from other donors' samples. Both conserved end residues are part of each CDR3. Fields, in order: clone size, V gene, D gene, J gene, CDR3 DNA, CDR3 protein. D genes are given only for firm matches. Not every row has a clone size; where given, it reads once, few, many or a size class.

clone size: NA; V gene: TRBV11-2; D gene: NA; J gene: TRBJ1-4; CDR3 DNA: TGTGCCAGCAGCTTAGACCCCGGGGGATCGGATGAAAAACTGTTTTTT; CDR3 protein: CASSLDPGGSDEKLFF
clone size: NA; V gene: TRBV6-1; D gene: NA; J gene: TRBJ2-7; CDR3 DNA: TGTGCCAGCGCAGGAGGCTTTGAGTCCTACGAGCAGTACTTC; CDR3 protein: CASAGGFESYEQYF
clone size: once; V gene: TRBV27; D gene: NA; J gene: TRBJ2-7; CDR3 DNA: TGTGCCAGCAGTTTACGCGACAGCTACGAGCAGTACTTC; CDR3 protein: CASSLRDSYEQYF
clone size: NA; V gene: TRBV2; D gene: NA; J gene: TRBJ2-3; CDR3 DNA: TGTGCCAGCAGTGACAACCGTTCGGGACCACGCTTCACAGATACGCAGTATTTT; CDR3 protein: CASSDNRSGPRFTDTQYF
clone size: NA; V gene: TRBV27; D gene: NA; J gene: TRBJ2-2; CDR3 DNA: TGTGCCAGCAGTTCAAGGGTGGGAGGCCGGGAGCTGTTTTTT; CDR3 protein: CASSSRVGGRELFF
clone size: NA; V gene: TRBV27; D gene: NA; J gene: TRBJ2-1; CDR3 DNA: TGTGCCAGCAGTCCTCGACAGGTATCTTCCAATGAGCAGTTCTTC; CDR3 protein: CASSPRQVSSNEQFF
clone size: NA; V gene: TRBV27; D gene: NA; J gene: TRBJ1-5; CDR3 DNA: TGTGCCAGCAGTGGCGTTGGGGGCGGGAGCAATCAGCCCCAGCATTTT; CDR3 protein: CASSGVGGGSNQPQHF
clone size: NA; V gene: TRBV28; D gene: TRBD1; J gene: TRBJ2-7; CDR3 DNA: TGTGCCAGCAGTTTATCATACGAACGGGGGGACAGGGGGTACGAGCAGTACTTC; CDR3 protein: CASSLSYERGDRGYEQYF
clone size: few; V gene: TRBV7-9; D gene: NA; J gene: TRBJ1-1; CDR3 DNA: TGTGCCAGCAGCTTAGACAAGAACACTGAAGCTTTCTTT; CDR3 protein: CASSLDKNTEAFF
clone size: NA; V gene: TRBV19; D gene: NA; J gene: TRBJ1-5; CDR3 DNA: TGTGCCAGTAGTGAGAGGGGGACGGCGAATCAGCCCCAGCATTTT; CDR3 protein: CASSERGTANQPQHF
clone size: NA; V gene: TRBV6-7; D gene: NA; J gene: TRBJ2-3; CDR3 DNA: TGTGCCAGCAGTTACATCGGGTCGGATACGCAGTATTTT; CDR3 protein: CASSYIGSDTQYF
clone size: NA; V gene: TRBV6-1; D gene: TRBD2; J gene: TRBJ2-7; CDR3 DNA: TGTGCCAGCAGTGGGGGACTAGCCCTCCTGGAGCAGTACTTC; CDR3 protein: CASSGGLALLEQYF
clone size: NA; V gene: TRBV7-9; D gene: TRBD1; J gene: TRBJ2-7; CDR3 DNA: TGTGCCAGCAGCTCCCGGGACAGGGTCAACTATTACGAGCAGTACTTC; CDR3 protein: CASSSRDRVNYYEQYF
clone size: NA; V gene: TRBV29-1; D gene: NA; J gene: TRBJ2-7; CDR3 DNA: TGCAGCGTTGTCGGGGGAGGCGACTACGAGCAGTACTTC; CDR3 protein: CSVVGGGDYEQYF
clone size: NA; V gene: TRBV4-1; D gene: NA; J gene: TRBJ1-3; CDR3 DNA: TGCGCCACCGGGGGGATCTCTGGAAACACCATATATTTT; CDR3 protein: CATGGISGNTIYF
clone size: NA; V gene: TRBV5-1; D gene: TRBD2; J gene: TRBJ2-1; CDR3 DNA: TGCGCCAGCAGCTTGGCGATGGTAGCGGGAGTCTACAATGAGCAGTTCTTC; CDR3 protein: CASSLAMVAGVYNEQFF
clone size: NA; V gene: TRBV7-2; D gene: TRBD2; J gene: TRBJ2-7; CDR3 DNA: TGTGCCAGCAACCTAGCGGGAGGGCCGGGTGAGCAGTACTTC; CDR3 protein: CASNLAGGPGEQYF
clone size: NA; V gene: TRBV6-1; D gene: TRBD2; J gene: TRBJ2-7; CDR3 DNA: TGTGCCAGCAATGACGCCTGGAGCGGGAGTTACGAGCAGTACTTC; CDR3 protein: CASNDAWSGSYEQYF
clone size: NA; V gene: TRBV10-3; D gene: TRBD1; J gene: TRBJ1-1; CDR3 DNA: TGTGCCATCACCCCGGGACAGGGAGGGGACACTGAAGCTTTCTTT; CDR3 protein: CAITPGQGGDTEAFF
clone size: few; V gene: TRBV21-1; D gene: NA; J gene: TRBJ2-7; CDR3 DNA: TGTGCCAGCAGCGGCGAGCAGTACTTC; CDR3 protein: CASSGEQYF
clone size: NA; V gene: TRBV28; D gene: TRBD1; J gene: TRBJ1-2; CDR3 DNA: TGTGCCAGCAGTTTATCGGGACAGCCCTATGGCTACACCTTC; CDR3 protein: CASSLSGQPYGYTF
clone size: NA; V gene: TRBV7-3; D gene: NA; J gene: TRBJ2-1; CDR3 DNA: TGTGCCAGCAGCGCACTAGGGCCGGGGAATGAGCAGTTCTTC; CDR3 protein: CASSALGPGNEQFF
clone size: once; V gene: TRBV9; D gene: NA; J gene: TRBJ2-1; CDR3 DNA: TGTGCCAGCAGCGTAGGGGGGGCCGGAAATGAGCAGTTCTTC; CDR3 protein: CASSVGGAGNEQFF